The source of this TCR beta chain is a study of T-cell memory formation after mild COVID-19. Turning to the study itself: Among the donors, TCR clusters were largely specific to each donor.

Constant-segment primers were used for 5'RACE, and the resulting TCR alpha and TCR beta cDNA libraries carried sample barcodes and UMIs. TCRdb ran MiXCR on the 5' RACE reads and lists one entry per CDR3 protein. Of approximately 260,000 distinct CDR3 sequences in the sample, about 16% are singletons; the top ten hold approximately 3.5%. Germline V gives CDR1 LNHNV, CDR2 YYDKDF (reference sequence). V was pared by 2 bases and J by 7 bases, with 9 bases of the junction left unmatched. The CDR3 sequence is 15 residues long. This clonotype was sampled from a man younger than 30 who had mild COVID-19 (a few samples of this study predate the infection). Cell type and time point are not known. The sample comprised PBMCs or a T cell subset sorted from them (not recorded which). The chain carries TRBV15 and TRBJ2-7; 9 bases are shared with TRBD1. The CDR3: CATSRPGQGLGEQYF. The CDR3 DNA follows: TGTGCCACCAGCAGACCCGGACAGGGGTTAGGAGAGCAGTACTTC.